The 14 T cell receptor beta chains below were found in one sample sequenced in a study of blood T cell repertoires in COVID-19. TCRdb's copy holds only in-frame clones and misses some; the assay was immunoSEQ multiplex PCR. Among tens of thousands of clones listed, 89% were seen once. The sequencing input was peripheral blood. These TCRs come from a man in his 70s with active or convalescent COVID-19.

The chain has TRBV5-6 and TRBJ2-1; D unclear. Germline values: CDR1 SGHDT, CDR2 YYEEEE. V was clipped by 2 bases and J by 0 bases, with 6 bases between them. The CDR3 loop spans 14 amino acids. CDR3 residues: CASSFEFSYNEQFF. As DNA, the CDR3 is TGTGCCAGCAGCTTCGAGTTCTCCTACAATGAGCAGTTCTTC.

The chain employs TRBV19 and TRBJ2-1; D may be TRBD2 (6 bases). The CDR3 sequence is 16 residues long. Germline CDR1 and CDR2: LNHDA and SQIVND (reference sequence). Trimming shortened V by 4 bases and J by 4 bases, and 17 bases separated the two germline ends. The CDR3 spells CASSTRERVEYNEQFF. In nucleotides, the CDR3 is TGTGCCAGTAGTACCCGGGAGAGGGTGGAGTACAATGAGCAGTTCTTC.

The J gene is TRBJ2-1, the V gene TRBV7-2, with TRBD2 matching 13 bases. V was clipped by 5 bases and J by 6 bases; unmatched bases: 10. This CDR3 is 17 amino acids long. Germline V CDR1 and CDR2: SGHTA, FQGNSA. This chain's CDR3 is CASSPYTSGGAFNEQFF. Written as DNA, the CDR3 is TGTGCCAGCAGCCCGTACACTAGCGGGGGGGCCTTCAATGAGCAGTTCTTC.

The gene calls are TRBV7-2 and TRBJ2-5; TRBD2 agrees at 11 bases. Germline values: CDR1 SGHTA, CDR2 FQGNSA. V lost 3 bases, J lost 5 bases, and 5 bases stayed unmatched. The CDR3 sequence is 15 residues long. CDR3 residues: CASSLTSGVGETQYF. Written as DNA, the CDR3 is TGTGCCAGCAGCTTGACTAGCGGGGTGGGGGAGACCCAGTACTTC.

This clone has more than one count but fewer than ten. This chain joins TRBV10-1 and TRBJ2-7; D is ambiguous. Germline lookup yields CDR1 WNHNN and CDR2 SYGVQD (reference sequence). The CDR3 runs 15 residues. The ends were cut back, 6 bases at V and 0 bases at J, with 15 bases in the middle. CDR3 coding DNA: TGCGCCAGCAGGCAGACTTCCTCTAGCTCCTACGAGCAGTACTTC. Its protein is CASRQTSSSSYEQYF.

The chain has TRBV9 and TRBJ2-1, with D tentatively TRBD2 (6 bases). Germline lookup yields CDR1 SGDLS and CDR2 YYNGEE. The CDR3 is 15 amino acids. V lost 3 bases and J 0 bases, leaving 10 bases between the germline ends. This CDR3 is CASSATLASYNEQFF. Here the CDR3 DNA reads TGTGCCAGCAGCGCGACACTAGCCTCCTACAATGAGCAGTTCTTC.

CDR3 coding DNA: TGTGCCAGCGGGACAACGGGACAGGGGAGAAATGAGCAGTTCTTC. Protein sequence: CASGTTGQGRNEQFF. The chain links TRBV19 to TRBJ2-1; 10 bases are a match to TRBD1. The CDR3 length is 15 residues. Germline-derived CDR1 and CDR2 are LNHDA and SQIVND (reference sequence). The V gene end was trimmed by 9 bases and the J gene end by 7 bases; junction bases not matched to a gene: 12.

The table lists this clone with a few counts. The J gene is TRBJ2-7, the V gene TRBV7-9; TRBD2 aligns across 11 bases. CDR3 size: 14 residues. From germline, CDR1 is SEHNR and CDR2 FQNEAQ (reference sequence). The V and J ends lost 4 bases and 7 bases, in that order; junction bases with no gene match: 6. CDR3 loop: CASSSGLAVREQYF. The CDR3 nucleotides read TGTGCCAGCAGCTCGGGACTAGCGGTTCGGGAGCAGTACTTC.

J is TRBJ1-1 and V is TRBV7-9; D is perhaps TRBD1 (5 bases). The CDR3 is 15 residues long. Trimming took 5 bases from V and 0 from J, leaving 13 bases between them. Per the germline V gene, CDR1 is SEHNR and CDR2 is FQNEAQ (reference sequence). CDR3 region: CASSPVDSMNTEAFF. The CDR3 DNA sequence: TGTGCCAGCAGCCCAGTAGACAGCATGAACACTGAAGCTTTCTTT.

CDR3 sequence (DNA): TGTGCCAGCAGCTCCCACCCTCAGGGTAGCACAGATACGCAGTATTTT. Translated: CASSSHPQGSTDTQYF. The rearrangement uses TRBV7-6 and TRBJ2-3; TRBD1 is a possible D gene (5 bases). Germline assignment: CDR1 SGHVS and CDR2 FNYEAQ. There are 16 residues in the CDR3. Trimming took 4 bases from V and 0 from J, leaving 14 bases between them.

The table lists this clone with a few counts. The rearrangement uses TRBV6-6 and TRBJ2-1; unclear D gene. Germline-derived CDR1 and CDR2 are MNHNY and SVGAGI (reference sequence). CDR3 length equals 14 residues. The V end lost 0 bases, the J end lost 13 bases, and 16 bases lay between the germline ends. The CDR3 sequence is CASSYSTQVMSQFF. Written as DNA, the CDR3 is TGTGCCAGCAGTTACTCGACCCAGGTAATGAGCCAGTTCTTC.

The rearrangement joins TRBV5-1 to TRBJ1-2; D ambiguous. The CDR3 consists of 13 residues. Germline V gene data show CDR1 as SGHRS and CDR2 as YFSETQ. Deletions cut 4 bases from V and 4 bases from J, with 11 bases between. As DNA, the CDR3 is TGCGCCAGCAGCCCGAACGGGTTCTATGGCTACACCTTC. Amino acids: CASSPNGFYGYTF.

Points on this clone: A far larger clone is a single base away, which makes a read error likely. The chain combines TRBV28 with TRBJ2-7; 9 bases map to TRBD1. V was clipped by 8 bases and J by 2 bases; unmatched bases: 1. The CDR3 is 12 amino acids. CDR1 and CDR2 (germline): MDHEN, SYDVKM. In DNA, the CDR3 is TGTGCCAGCGGGGACAGGGCCTACGAGCAGTACTTC. It yields the protein CASGDRAYEQYF.

This chain connects TRBV27 to TRBJ2-5; D is perhaps TRBD1 (5 bases). With 0 bases removed from V and 1 base from J, the gap between germline ends came to 18 bases. The CDR3 spans 18 residues. In germline, CDR1 is MNHEY, CDR2 SMNVEV (reference sequence). This CDR3 reads CASSLSWTSHWAQETQYF. The CDR3 region has the DNA TGTGCCAGCAGTTTATCGTGGACAAGCCATTGGGCCCAAGAGACCCAGTACTTC.